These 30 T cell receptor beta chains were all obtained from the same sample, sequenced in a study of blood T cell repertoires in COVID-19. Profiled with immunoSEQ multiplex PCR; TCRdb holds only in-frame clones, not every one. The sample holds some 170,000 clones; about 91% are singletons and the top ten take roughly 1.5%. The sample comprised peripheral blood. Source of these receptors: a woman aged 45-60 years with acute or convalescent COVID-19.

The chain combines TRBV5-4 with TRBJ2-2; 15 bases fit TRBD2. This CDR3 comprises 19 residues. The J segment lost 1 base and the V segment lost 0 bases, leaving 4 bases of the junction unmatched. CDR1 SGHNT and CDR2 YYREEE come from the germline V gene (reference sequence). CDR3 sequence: CASSLARGLAGGNTGELFF. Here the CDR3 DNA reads TGTGCCAGCAGCTTGGCCAGGGGACTAGCGGGAGGGAACACCGGGGAGCTGTTTTTT.

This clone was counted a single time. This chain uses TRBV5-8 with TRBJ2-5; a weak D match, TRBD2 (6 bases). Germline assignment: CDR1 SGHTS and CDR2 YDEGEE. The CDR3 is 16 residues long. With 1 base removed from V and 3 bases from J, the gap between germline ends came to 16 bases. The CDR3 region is CASSLRRGLYEETQYF. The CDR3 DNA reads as TGTGCCAGCAGCTTGCGGCGGGGCCTATATGAAGAGACCCAGTACTTC.

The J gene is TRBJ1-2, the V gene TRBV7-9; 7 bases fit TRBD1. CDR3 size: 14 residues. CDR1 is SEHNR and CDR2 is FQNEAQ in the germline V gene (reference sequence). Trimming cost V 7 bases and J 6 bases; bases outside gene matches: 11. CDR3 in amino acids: CASTTGDERDGYTF. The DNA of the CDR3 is TGTGCCAGCACTACAGGGGACGAACGTGATGGCTACACCTTC.

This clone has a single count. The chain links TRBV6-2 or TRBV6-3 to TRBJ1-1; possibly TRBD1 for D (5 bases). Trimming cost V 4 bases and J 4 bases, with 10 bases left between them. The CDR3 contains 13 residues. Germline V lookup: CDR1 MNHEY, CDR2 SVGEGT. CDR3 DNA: TGTGCCAGCAGTTTAGACGGGGGCACTGAAGCTTTCTTT. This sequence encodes CASSLDGGTEAFF.

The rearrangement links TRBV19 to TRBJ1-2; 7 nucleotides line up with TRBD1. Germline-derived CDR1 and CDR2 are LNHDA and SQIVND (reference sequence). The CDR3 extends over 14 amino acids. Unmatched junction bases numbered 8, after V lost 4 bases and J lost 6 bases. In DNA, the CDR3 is TGTGCCAGTAGTAGCTGGACAGGCCAAGATGGCTACACCTTC. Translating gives CASSSWTGQDGYTF.

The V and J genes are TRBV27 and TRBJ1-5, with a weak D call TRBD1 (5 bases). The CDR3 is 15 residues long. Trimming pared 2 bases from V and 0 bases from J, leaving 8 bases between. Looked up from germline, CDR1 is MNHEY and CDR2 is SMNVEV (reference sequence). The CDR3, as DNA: TGTGCCAGCAGTTTACGGGGGTATAGCAATCAGCCCCAGCATTTT. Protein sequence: CASSLRGYSNQPQHF.

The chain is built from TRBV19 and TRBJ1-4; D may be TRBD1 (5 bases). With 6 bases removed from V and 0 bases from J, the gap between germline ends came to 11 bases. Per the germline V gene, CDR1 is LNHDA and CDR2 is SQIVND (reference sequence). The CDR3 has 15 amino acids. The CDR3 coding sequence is TGTGCCAGTAGCCAGGGAATGGCAACTAATGAAAAACTGTTTTTT. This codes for CASSQGMATNEKLFF.

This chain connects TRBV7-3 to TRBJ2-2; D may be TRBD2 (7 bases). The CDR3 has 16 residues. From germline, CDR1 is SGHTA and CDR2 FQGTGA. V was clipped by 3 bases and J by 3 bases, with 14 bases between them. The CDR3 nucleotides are TGTGCCAGCAGCTTTGTCGGGGGGCAGGACACCGGGGAGCTGTTTTTT. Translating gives CASSFVGGQDTGELFF.

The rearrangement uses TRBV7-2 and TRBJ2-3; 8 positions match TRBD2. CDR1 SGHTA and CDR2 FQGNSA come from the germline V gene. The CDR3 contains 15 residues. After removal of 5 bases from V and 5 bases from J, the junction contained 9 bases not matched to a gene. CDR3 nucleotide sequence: TGTGCCAGCAGCGACACTAGCGGAGTAGGAGATACGCAGTATTTT. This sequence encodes CASSDTSGVGDTQYF.

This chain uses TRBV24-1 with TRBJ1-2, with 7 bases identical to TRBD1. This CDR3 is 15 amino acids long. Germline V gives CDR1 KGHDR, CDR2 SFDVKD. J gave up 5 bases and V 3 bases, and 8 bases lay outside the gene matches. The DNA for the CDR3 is TGTGCCACCAGTGATACAGGGGCCCGGGGGTATGGCTACACCTTC. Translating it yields CATSDTGARGYGYTF.

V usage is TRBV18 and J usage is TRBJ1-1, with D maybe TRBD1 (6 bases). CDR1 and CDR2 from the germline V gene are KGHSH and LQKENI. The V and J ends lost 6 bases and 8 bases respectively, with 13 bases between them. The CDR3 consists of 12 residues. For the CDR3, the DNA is TGTGCCAGCTCCCTACACAGGGAAGAAGCTTTCTTT. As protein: CASSLHREEAFF.

In DNA, the CDR3 is TGCGCCAGCAGTCGGGGACCGACAGGCCCCTCTGGGGCCAACGTCCTGACTTTC. It is translated as CASSRGPTGPSGANVLTF. The chain carries TRBV5-1 and TRBJ2-6; maybe TRBD1 (6 bases). V lost 5 bases, J lost 0 bases, and 18 bases lay in between. The CDR3 sequence is 18 residues long. The germline V gene has CDR1 SGHRS and CDR2 YFSETQ.

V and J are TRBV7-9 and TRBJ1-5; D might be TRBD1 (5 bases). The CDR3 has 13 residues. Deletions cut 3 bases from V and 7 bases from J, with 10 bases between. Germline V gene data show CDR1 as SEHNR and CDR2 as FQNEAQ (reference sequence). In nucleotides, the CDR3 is TGTGCCAGCAGCTTGGGGGGGTACCAGCCCCAGCATTTT. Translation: CASSLGGYQPQHF.

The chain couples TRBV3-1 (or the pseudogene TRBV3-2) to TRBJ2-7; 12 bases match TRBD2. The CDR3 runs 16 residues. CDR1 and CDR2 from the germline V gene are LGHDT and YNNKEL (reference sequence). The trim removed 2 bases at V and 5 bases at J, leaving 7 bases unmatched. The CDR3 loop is CASSQSMTSGSHEQYF. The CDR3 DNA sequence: TGTGCCAGCAGCCAAAGCATGACTAGCGGGAGCCACGAGCAGTACTTC.

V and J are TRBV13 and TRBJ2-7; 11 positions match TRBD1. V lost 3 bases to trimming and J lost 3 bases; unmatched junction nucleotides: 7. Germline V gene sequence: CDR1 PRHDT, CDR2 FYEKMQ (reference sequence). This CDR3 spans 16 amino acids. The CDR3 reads CASSFGTGGPYYEQYF. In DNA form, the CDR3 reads TGTGCCAGCAGCTTCGGGACAGGGGGTCCCTACTACGAGCAGTACTTC.

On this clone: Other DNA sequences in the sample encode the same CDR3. CDR3 nucleotide sequence: TGTGCCAGCAGCCAGGGTGGCGGGAACGAGCAGTACTTC. Translation: CASSQGGGNEQYF. This chain joins TRBV3-1 (or the pseudogene TRBV3-2) and TRBJ2-7; TRBD2 is a possible D gene (6 bases). CDR3 size: 13 residues. The V and J ends lost 3 bases and 5 bases respectively, with 11 bases between them. Per the germline V gene, CDR1 is LGHDT and CDR2 is YNNKEL (reference sequence).

The CDR3 protein is CASSPPGTSGGGDEQFF. CDR3 DNA: TGTGCCAGCAGCCCGCCTGGGACTAGCGGGGGGGGTGATGAGCAGTTCTTC. The chain couples TRBV3-1 (or the pseudogene TRBV3-2) to TRBJ2-1, with 16 bases that match TRBD2. The CDR3 runs 17 residues. The germline V gene encodes CDR1 LGHDT and CDR2 YNNKEL (reference sequence). With 4 bases clipped from V and 8 bases from J, the junction kept 8 bases outside the gene matches.

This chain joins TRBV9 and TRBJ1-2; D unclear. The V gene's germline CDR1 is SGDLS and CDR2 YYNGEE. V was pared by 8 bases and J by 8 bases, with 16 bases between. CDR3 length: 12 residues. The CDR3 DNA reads TGTGCCAGGATCCGGGGTGGGAACGGCTACACCTTC. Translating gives CARIRGGNGYTF.

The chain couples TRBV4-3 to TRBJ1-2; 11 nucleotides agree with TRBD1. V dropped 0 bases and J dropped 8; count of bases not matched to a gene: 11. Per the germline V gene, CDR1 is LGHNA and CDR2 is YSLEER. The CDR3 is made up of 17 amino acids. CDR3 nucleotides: TGCGCCAGCAGCCAAGATGTAAAGGGACAGGGGGTGGGCGGCTACACCTTC. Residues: CASSQDVKGQGVGGYTF.

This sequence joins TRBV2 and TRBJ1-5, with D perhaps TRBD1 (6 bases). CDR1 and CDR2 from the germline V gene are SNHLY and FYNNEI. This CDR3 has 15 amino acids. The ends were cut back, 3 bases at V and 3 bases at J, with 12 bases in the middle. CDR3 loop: CASSERGADNQPQHF. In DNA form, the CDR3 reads TGTGCCAGCAGTGAGCGGGGGGCGGACAATCAGCCCCAGCATTTT.

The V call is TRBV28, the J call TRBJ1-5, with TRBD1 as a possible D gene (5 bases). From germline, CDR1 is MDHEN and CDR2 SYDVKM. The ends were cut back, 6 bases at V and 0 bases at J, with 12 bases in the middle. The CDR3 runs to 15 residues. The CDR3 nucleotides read TGTGCCAGCAGCTGGGCCAGGGCTAGCAATCAGCCCCAGCATTTT. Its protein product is CASSWARASNQPQHF. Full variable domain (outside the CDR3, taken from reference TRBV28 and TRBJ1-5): DVKVTQSSRYLVKRTGEKVFLECVQDMDHENMFWYRQDPGLGLRLIYFSYDVKMKEKGDIPEGYSVSREKKERFSLILESASTNQTSMYLCASSWARASNQPQHFGDGTRLSIL.

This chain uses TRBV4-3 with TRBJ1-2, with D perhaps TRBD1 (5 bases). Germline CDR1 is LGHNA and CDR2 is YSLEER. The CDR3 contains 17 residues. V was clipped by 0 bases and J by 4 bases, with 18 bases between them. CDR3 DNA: TGCGCCAGCAGCCAAGACCCCCTGGACGGGGGACTCTATGGCTACACCTTC. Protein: CASSQDPLDGGLYGYTF.

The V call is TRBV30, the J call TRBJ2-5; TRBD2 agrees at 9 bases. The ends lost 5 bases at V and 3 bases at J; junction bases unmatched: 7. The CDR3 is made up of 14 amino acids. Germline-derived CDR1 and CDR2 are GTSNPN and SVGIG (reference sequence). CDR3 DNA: TGTGCCTGGGCAAGCGGGAGGAGGGAAGAGACCCAGTACTTC. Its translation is CAWASGRREETQYF.

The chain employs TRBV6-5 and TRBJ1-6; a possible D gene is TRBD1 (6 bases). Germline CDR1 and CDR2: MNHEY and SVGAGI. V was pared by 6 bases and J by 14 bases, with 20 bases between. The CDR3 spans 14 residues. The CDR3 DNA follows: TGTGCCAGCAGCCGGGACAATTGGGATGGGGCCCTCCACTTT. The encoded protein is CASSRDNWDGALHF.

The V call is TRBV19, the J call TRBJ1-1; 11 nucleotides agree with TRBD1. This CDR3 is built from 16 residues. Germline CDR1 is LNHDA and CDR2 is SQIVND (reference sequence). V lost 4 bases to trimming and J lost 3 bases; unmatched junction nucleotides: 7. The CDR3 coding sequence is TGTGCCAGTAGTACCCCCGGGACAGGGGGGGACACTGAAGCTTTCTTT. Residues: CASSTPGTGGDTEAFF.

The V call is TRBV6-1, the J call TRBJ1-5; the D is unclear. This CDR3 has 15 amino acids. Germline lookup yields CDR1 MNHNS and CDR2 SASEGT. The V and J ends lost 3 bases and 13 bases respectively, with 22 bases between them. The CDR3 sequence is CASSDLGTLGSMQHF. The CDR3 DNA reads TGTGCCAGCAGTGACCTAGGAACACTTGGGTCAATGCAGCATTTT.

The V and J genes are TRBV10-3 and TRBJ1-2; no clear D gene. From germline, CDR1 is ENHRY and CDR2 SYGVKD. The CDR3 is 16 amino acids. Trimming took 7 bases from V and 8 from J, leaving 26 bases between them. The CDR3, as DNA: TGTGCCATCAACACAAGGGAGCAAATCCCCTTCTGGGGCTACACCTTC. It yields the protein CAINTREQIPFWGYTF.

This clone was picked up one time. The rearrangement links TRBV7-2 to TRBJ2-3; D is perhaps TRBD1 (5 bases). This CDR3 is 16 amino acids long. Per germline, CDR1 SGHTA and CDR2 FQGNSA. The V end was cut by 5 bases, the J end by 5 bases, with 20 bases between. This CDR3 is CASSPVGDWGRDTQYF. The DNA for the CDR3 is TGTGCCAGCAGCCCCGTAGGGGATTGGGGAAGAGATACGCAGTATTTT.

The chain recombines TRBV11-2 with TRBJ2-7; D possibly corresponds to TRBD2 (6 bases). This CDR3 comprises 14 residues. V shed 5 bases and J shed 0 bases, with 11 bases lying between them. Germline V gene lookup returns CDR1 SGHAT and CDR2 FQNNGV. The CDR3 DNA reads TGTGCCAGCAGCCAGCGGGCCGGCTCCTACGAGCAGTACTTC. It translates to CASSQRAGSYEQYF.

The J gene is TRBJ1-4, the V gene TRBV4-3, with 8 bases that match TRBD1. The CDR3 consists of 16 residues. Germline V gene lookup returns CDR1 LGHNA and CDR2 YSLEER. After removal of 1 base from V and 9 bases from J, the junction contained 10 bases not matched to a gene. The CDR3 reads CASSQVENRGSQKLFF. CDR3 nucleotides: TGCGCCAGCAGCCAAGTAGAAAACAGGGGGAGTCAAAAACTGTTTTTT.